This TCR beta chain was recorded in a study of blood T cells in healthy people across ages. Primed by a sample-barcoded 5' primer and a J-beta primer mix, a second PCR proceeded for roughly 6 to 12 cycles. TCRdb re-derived calls from the 5' RACE reads in MiXCR, one entry per CDR3 protein. In the table there are approximately 1.5 million distinct CDR3 sequences, about 31% of which are singletons. V was cut by 4 bases and J by 7 bases, with 11 bases left in between. In germline, CDR1 is DFQATT, CDR2 SNEGSKA (reference sequence). This CDR3 has 12 amino acids. Comment on this clonotype: What it recognizes is unknown.

Drawn from each donor were 7.5 to 10 milliliters of peripheral blood. Notes on the study in general: There was no known CMV status for donors, so expanded clonotype changes were possibly confounded. Higher diversity and more naive CD4+ cells were features of long-lived donors, compared to aged donors. Diversity of TCR beta per million T cells declined in a roughly linear way with age.

This TCR derives from a young woman in good health. V gene TRBV20-1 combines with J gene TRBJ1-5; a weak D match, TRBD1 (6 bases). The sample was blood. CDR3 in amino acids: CSAMEGGQPQHF. In nucleotides, the CDR3 is TGCAGTGCTATGGAGGGGGGACAGCCCCAGCATTTT.